This T cell receptor beta chain was found in a study of response to subunit inactivated influenza vaccine. The study's findings and limits: Seasonal influenza vaccination, on each occasion, was suggested by the authors to recruit few new T cells.

With respect to this clonotype: Antigen: not known.

The germline V gene encodes CDR1 SGHRS and CDR2 YFSETQ. This CDR3 has 14 amino acids. Trimming took 0 bases from V and 10 from J, leaving 11 bases between them. In TCRdb, the RT-PCR reads were re-called with MiXCR into one record per CDR3 protein. Among almost 600,000 distinct CDR3 sequences listed, approximately 15% were seen once. The rearrangement links TRBV5-1 to TRBJ1-6; D is possibly TRBD1 (6 bases). This TCR came from a man aged 50 to 60 who received an inactivated influenza vaccine. The source material was PBMCs from blood, sampled less than 13 days after vaccination. CDR3 loop: CASSLEGVGSPLHF. In DNA form, the CDR3 reads TGCGCCAGCAGCTTGGAGGGGGTTGGCTCACCCCTCCACTTT.